Here is one TCR beta chain with its context. Its antigen is not yet known. Per-nucleotide qualities are absent, and no much larger clonotype sits a single base away. Library creation used PCR. The run used an Illumina HiSeq 2000. TCRdb's own reprocessing of the public reads used fastp at Q25 and MiXCR and kept productive beta chains. One record per CDR3 amino acid sequence lists the most common genes and DNA. The sample has about 20,000 distinct CDR3 sequences on record, about two fifths of them singletons. 10% of the sample comes from the top ten. These data belong to a study of tumor-infiltrating lymphocytes in oesophageal squamous cell carcinoma (dated by TCRdb to about 2016). The CDR3 spans 15 residues, from the cysteine through the phenylalanine. Left in the record is the CDR3 DNA by itself, 45 bases read in frame from the first base. V ends up 3 bases short and J 2 bases short, with an unmatched junction base count of 6. CDR1 and CDR2 were assigned from the germline V gene as MDHEN and SYDVKM.

The sample was normal esophageal tissue next to the tumor. The sequence links TRBV28 to TRBJ2-5, and 7 bases in between align with TRBD1. The source of this sequence is a male donor with esophageal squamous cell carcinoma. The nucleotide sequence is given as TGTGCCAGCAGTTTCCGGGACAGAACTCAAGAGACCCAGTACTTC. The resulting protein is CASSFRDRTQETQYF. Outside the CDR3, residues come from the reference TRBV28 and TRBJ2-5 proteins, so the full variable domain is: DVKVTQSSRYLVKRTGEKVFLECVQDMDHENMFWYRQDPGLGLRLIYFSYDVKMKEKGDIPEGYSVSREKKERFSLILESASTNQTSMYLCASSFRDRTQETQYFGPGTRLLVL.